Listed below are T cell receptor beta chains from one sample, sequenced in a study of molecular identifiers for immune sequencing clone quantification. TCRdb independently ran MiXCR on the PCR reads; one entry per CDR3 protein. This sample has about 630,000 distinct CDR3 sequences, with around 25% found just once. The sample was naive CD8+ T cells from blood, with Jurkat cell RNA spiked in. These receptor sequences come from a human donor in good health. Some libraries in this study had Jurkat cell RNA spiked in. Both conserved end residues are part of each CDR3. D genes are given only for firm matches. The size entry is marked missing in some rows and otherwise reads once, few, many or a size class.

D,V,J,size,length,CDR3,DNA
NA,TRBV5-1,TRBJ1-1,few,16,CASSLAGGGMNTEAFF,TGCGCCAGCAGCTTGGCCGGGGGGGGAATGAACACTGAAGCTTTCTTT
NA,TRBV3-1,TRBJ2-3,NA,14,CASSQDYPTDTQYF,TGTGCCAGCAGCCAAGATTACCCCACAGATACGCAGTATTTT
NA,TRBV29-1,TRBJ2-7,many,12,CSVVGRGNEQYF,TGCAGCGTTGTCGGGCGCGGGAACGAGCAGTACTTC
NA,TRBV7-9,TRBJ1-2,few,12,CASSFGTYGYTF,TGTGCCAGCAGCTTCGGGACTTATGGCTACACCTTC
NA,TRBV29-1,TRBJ2-5,many,14,CSVGSGVFQETQYF,TGCAGCGTTGGTTCCGGGGTGTTCCAAGAGACCCAGTACTTC
TRBD1,TRBV5-8,TRBJ2-7,NA,15,CASSRDRGRSYEQYF,TGTGCCAGCAGTAGGGACAGGGGGCGCTCCTACGAGCAGTACTTC
TRBD1,TRBV12-3/TRBV12-4,TRBJ1-4,many,14,CASSTTGGNEKLFF,TGTGCCAGCAGCACTACAGGGGGTAATGAAAAACTGTTTTTT
NA,TRBV6-5,TRBJ1-5,NA,13,CASSFTNNQPQHF,TGTGCCAGCAGTTTTACAAACAATCAGCCCCAGCATTTT
TRBD1,TRBV13,TRBJ2-2,many,16,CASSLEQGKDTGELFF,TGTGCCAGCAGCTTAGAACAGGGGAAGGACACCGGGGAGCTGTTTTTT
NA,TRBV7-2,TRBJ1-2,NA,13,CASSFDLNYGYTF,TGTGCCAGCAGCTTTGACTTAAACTATGGCTACACCTTC
NA,TRBV28,TRBJ2-7,NA,15,CASSLGVGTLYEQYF,TGTGCCAGCAGTTTAGGCGTGGGGACTTTGTACGAGCAGTACTTC
NA,TRBV19,TRBJ1-5,few,13,CASRGGEGQPQHF,TGTGCCAGTAGGGGAGGGGAGGGTCAGCCCCAGCATTTT
NA,TRBV6-1,TRBJ1-5,few,16,CASRADSSYSNQPQHF,TGTGCCAGCAGGGCGGACAGTTCATATAGCAATCAGCCCCAGCATTTT
NA,TRBV12-3/TRBV12-4,TRBJ2-2,NA,16,CASSLVVVRTIGELFF,TGTGCCAGCAGTTTAGTGGTCGTACGGACTATTGGGGAGCTGTTTTTT
NA,TRBV3-1,TRBJ1-1,many,14,CASSGEDGSLMWFF,TGTGCCAGCAGCGGCGAGGACGGATCCCTCATGTGGTTCTTT
NA,TRBV29-1,TRBJ2-3,many,18,CSVVFGRGALFSTDTQYF,TGCAGCGTTGTATTTGGCAGGGGGGCTTTATTTAGCACAGATACGCAGTATTTT
NA,TRBV7-9,TRBJ2-5,few,16,CASSPQHAPGEETQYF,TGTGCCAGCAGCCCCCAACACGCCCCCGGGGAAGAGACCCAGTACTTC
NA,TRBV6-5,TRBJ2-1,NA,16,CASSPTRGSSYNEQFF,TGTGCCAGCAGCCCAACCCGGGGCAGCTCCTACAATGAGCAGTTCTTC
TRBD2,TRBV19,TRBJ2-7,few,16,CASSPEVAGPAYEQYF,TGTGCCAGTAGTCCCGAGGTAGCGGGGCCCGCCTACGAGCAGTACTTC
TRBD1,TRBV19,TRBJ1-3,NA,14,CASTPGTGDGTIYF,TGTGCCAGTACCCCCGGGACAGGCGACGGGACCATATATTTT
NA,TRBV9,TRBJ2-5,NA,16,CASSVGSVDEQETQYF,TGTGCCAGCAGCGTAGGAAGCGTCGACGAGCAAGAGACCCAGTACTTC
TRBD2,TRBV2,TRBJ2-7,many,15,CASNAPGGGRYEQYF,TGTGCCAGCAATGCCCCGGGAGGGGGGAGGTACGAGCAGTACTTC
NA,TRBV7-9,TRBJ2-7,NA,12,CASSLPYHEQYF,TGTGCCAGCAGCTTACCTTACCACGAGCAGTACTTC